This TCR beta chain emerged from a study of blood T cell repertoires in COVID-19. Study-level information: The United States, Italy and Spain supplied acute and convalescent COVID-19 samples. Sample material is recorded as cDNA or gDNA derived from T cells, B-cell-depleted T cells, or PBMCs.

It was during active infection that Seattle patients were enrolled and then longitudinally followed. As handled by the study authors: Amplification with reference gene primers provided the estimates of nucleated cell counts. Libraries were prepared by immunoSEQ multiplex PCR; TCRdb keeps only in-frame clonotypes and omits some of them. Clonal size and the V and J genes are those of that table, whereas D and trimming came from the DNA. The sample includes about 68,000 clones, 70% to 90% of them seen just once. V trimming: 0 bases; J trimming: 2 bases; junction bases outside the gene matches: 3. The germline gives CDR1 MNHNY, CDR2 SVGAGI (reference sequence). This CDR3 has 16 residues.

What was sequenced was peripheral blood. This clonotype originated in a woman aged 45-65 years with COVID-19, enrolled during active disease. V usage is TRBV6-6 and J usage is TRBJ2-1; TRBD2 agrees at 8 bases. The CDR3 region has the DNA TGTGCCAGCAGTTACTCGACGGGAGGGACCTACAATGAGCAGTTCTTC. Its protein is CASSYSTGGTYNEQFF.